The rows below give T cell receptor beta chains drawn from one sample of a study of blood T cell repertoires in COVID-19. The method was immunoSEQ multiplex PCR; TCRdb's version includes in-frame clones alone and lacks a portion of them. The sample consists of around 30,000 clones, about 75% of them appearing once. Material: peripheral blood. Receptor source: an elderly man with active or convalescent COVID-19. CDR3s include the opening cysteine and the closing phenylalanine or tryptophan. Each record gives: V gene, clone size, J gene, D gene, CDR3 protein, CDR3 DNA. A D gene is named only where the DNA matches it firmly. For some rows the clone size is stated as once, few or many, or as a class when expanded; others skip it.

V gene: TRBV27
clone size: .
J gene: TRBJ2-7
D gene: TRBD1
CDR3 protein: CASSFWDRPYEQYF
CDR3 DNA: TGTGCCAGCAGTTTCTGGGACAGACCCTACGAGCAGTACTTC

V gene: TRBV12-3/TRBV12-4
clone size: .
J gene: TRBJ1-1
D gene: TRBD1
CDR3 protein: CASSTEGQGEAFF
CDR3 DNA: TGTGCCAGCAGCACAGAGGGACAGGGGGAAGCTTTCTTT

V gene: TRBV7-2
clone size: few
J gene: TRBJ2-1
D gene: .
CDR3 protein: CASSDLNEQFF
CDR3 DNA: TGTGCCAGCAGCGACTTGAATGAGCAGTTCTTC

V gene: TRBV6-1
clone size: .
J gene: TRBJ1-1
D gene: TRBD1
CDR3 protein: CASSERLRGQLNTEAFF
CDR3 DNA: TGTGCCAGCAGTGAACGTCTCAGGGGGCAGTTAAACACTGAAGCTTTCTTT

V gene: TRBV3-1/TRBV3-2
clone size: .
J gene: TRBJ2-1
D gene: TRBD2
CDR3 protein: CASSQDLLDATSGYNEQFF
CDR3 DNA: TGTGCCAGCAGCCAAGATCTGCTTGACGCGACTAGCGGGTACAATGAGCAGTTCTTC

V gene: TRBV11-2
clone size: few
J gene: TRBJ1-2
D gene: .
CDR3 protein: CASSLGRDGYTF
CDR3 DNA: TGTGCCAGCAGCTTAGGGAGAGATGGCTACACCTTC

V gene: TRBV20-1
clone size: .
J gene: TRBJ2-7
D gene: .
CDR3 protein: CSASRVGEGEQYF
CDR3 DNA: TGCAGTGCTAGTCGCGTGGGAGAGGGCGAGCAGTACTTC

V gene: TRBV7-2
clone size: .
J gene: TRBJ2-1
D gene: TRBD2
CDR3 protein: CASSFPGTTSFNEQFF
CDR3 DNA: TGTGCCAGCAGCTTTCCCGGGACTACCTCTTTCAATGAGCAGTTCTTC

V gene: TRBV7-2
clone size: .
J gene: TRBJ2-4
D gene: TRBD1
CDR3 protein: CASSLGTGRNIQYF
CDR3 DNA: TGTGCCAGCAGCTTAGGGACAGGGAGAAACATTCAGTACTTC

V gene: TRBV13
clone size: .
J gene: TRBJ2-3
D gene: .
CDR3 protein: CASTPPSSTDTQYF
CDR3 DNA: TGTGCCAGCACCCCTCCTAGCAGCACAGATACGCAGTATTTT

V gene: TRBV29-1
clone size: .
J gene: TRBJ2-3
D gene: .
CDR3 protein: CSVEAAGAADTQYF
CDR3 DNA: TGCAGCGTTGAAGCCGCAGGGGCGGCAGATACGCAGTATTTT

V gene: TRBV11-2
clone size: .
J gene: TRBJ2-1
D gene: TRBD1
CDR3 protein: CASSEDRGDEQFF
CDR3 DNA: TGTGCCAGCAGCGAAGACAGGGGAGATGAGCAGTTCTTC

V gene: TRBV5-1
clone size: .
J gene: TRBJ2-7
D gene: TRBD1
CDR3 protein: CASRGGQGDYEQYF
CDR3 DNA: TGCGCCAGCCGCGGGGGACAGGGGGACTACGAGCAGTACTTC

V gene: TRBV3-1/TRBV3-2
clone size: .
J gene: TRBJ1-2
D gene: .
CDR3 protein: CASSQDYQGGIEGGYTF
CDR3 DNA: TGTGCCAGCAGCCAAGATTATCAGGGAGGGATCGAAGGGGGCTACACCTTC

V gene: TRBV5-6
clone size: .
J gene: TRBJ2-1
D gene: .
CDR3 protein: CASSLLSSYNEQFF
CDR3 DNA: TGTGCCAGCAGCTTGCTCTCGTCCTACAATGAGCAGTTCTTC

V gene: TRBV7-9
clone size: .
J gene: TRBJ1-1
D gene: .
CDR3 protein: CASSLGSEAFF
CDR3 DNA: TGTGCCAGCAGCTTAGGCAGTGAAGCTTTCTTT

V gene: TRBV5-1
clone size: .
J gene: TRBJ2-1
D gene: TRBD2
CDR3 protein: CASSFRALSSGPYNEQFF
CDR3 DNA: TGCGCCAGCAGCTTCCGGGCCCTGTCTAGCGGACCCTACAATGAGCAGTTCTTC

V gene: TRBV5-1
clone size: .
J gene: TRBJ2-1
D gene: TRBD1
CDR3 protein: CASSERTGGLNEQFF
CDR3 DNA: TGCGCCAGCAGCGAGCGGACAGGGGGCTTGAATGAGCAGTTCTTC

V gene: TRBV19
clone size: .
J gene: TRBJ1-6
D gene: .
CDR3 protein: CASRQTGYNSPLHF
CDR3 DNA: TGTGCCAGTCGACAGACAGGATATAATTCACCCCTCCACTTT

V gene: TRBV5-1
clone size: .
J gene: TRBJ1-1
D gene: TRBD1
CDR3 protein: CASSIQGQMNTEAFF
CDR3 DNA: TGCGCCAGCAGCATTCAGGGACAGATGAACACTGAAGCTTTCTTT

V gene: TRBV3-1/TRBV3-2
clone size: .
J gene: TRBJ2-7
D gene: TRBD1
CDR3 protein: CASSFLQGASYEQYF
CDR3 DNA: TGTGCCAGCAGCTTCCTTCAGGGGGCCTCCTACGAGCAGTACTTC

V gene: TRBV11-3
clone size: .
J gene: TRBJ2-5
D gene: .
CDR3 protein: CASRKGGAGETQYF
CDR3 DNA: TGTGCCAGCAGGAAAGGGGGCGCGGGGGAGACCCAGTACTTC

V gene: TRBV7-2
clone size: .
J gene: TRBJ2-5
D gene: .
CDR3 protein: CASSQYITFDFPETQYF
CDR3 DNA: TGTGCCAGCAGTCAATATATAACATTCGATTTTCCAGAGACCCAGTACTTC

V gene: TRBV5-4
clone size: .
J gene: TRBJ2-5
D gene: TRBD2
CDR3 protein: CASSLWVLAGGKETQYF
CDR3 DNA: TGTGCCAGCAGCTTGTGGGTGCTAGCGGGGGGAAAAGAGACCCAGTACTTC

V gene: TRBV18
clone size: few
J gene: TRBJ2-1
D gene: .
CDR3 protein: CASSPNPRAEGFF
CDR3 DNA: TGTGCCAGCTCACCAAACCCCAGGGCTGAAGGGTTCTTC

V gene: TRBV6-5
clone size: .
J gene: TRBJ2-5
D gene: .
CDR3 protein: CASSPGDQETQYF
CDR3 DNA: TGTGCCAGCAGTCCAGGGGATCAAGAGACCCAGTACTTC

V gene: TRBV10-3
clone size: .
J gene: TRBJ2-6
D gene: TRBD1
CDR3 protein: CAITPGTGGPGANVLTF
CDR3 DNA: TGTGCCATCACCCCCGGGACAGGGGGACCTGGGGCCAACGTCCTGACTTTC

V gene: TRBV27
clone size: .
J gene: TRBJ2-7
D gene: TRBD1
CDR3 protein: CASSLVPPDRGREQYF
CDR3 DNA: TGTGCCAGCAGTTTAGTTCCCCCCGACAGGGGGAGGGAGCAGTACTTC

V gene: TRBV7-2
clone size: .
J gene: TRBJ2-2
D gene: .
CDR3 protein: CASSLEYVAKNGGELFF
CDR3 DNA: TGTGCCAGCAGCTTAGAATATGTAGCCAAAAACGGCGGGGAGCTGTTTTTT

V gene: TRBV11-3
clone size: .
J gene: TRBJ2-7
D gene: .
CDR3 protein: CASSPDRNSYEQYF
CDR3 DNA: TGTGCCAGCAGCCCCGACAGGAACTCCTACGAGCAGTACTTC

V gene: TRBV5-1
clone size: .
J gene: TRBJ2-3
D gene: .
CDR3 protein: CASSTRNADTQYF
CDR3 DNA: TGCGCCAGCAGCACAAGAAACGCAGATACGCAGTATTTT

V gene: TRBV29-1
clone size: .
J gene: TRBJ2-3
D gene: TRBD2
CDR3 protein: CSVDGLAEDTQYF
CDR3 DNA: TGCAGCGTTGACGGTCTAGCGGAGGATACGCAGTATTTT

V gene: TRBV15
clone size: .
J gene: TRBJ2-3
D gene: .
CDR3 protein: CATSLRHPKLADTQYF
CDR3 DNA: TGTGCCACCAGCTTGCGCCACCCTAAACTAGCAGATACGCAGTATTTT

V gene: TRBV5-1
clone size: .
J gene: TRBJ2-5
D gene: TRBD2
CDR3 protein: CASSSGNSGSSETQYF
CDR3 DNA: TGCGCCAGCAGCTCAGGAAATAGCGGGAGTTCAGAGACCCAGTACTTC

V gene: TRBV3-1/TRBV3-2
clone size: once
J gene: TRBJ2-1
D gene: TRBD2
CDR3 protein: CASSQVAGGPGEQFF
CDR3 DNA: TGTGCCAGCAGCCAAGTAGCGGGAGGGCCAGGTGAGCAGTTCTTC

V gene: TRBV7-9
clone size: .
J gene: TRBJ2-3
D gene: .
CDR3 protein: CASSLGQGGLRDTQYF
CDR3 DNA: TGTGCCAGCAGCTTAGGCCAGGGGGGTCTTCGGGATACGCAGTATTTT

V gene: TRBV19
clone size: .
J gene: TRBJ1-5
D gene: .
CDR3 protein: CASSIGVAISNQPQHF
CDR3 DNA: TGTGCCAGTAGTATAGGCGTAGCGATTAGCAATCAGCCCCAGCATTTT

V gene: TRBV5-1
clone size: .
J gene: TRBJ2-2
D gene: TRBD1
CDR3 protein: CASSPQGAVSGELFF
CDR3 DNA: TGCGCCAGCAGCCCGCAGGGGGCGGTCTCCGGGGAGCTGTTTTTT

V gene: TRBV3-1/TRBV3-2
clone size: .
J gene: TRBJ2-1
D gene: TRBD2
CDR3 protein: CASSQDLAGGYNEQFF
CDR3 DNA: TGTGCCAGCAGCCAAGATTTAGCGGGAGGATACAATGAGCAGTTCTTC

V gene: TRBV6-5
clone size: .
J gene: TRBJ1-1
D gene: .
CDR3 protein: CASRPGQQNTEAFF
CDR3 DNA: TGTGCCAGCAGACCTGGACAGCAGAACACTGAAGCTTTCTTT

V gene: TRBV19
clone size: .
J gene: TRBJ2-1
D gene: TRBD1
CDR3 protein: CASSGQGALSYNEQFF
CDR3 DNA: TGTGCCAGTAGTGGACAGGGGGCGCTCTCCTACAATGAGCAGTTCTTC

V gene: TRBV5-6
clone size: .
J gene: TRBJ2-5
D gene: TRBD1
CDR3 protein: CASSFTWDRAQETQYF
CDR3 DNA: TGTGCCAGCTCCTTTACCTGGGACAGGGCGCAAGAGACCCAGTACTTC

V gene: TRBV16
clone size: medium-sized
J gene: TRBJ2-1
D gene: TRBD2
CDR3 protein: CASSRRGLAGGSEQFF
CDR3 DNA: TGTGCCAGCAGTCGCCGTGGACTAGCGGGAGGTAGTGAGCAGTTCTTC

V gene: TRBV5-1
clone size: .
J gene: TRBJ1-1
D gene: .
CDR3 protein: CASSLPGKMNTEAFF
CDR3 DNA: TGCGCCAGCAGCTTACCGGGGAAGATGAACACTGAAGCTTTCTTT

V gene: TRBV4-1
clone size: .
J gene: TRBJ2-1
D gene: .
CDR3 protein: CASSPGSGYNEQFF
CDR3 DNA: TGCGCCAGCAGCCCAGGGTCGGGCTACAATGAGCAGTTCTTC

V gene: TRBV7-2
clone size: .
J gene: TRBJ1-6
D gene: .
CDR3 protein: CASSQQSSYNSPLHF
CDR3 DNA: TGTGCCAGCAGCCAACAGAGCTCCTATAATTCACCCCTCCACTTT

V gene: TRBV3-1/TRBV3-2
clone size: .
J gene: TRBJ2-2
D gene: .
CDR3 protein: CASSLEWPQPARDGELFF
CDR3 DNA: TGTGCCAGCAGCCTCGAATGGCCTCAACCTGCCCGGGACGGGGAGCTGTTTTTT

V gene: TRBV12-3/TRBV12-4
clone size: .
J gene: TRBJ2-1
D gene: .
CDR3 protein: CASTTWGSGSSFF
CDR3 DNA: .

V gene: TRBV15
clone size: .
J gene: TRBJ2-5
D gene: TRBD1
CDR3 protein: CATSRSGTGLNLWTQYF
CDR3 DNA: TGTGCCACCAGCAGGTCCGGGACAGGGTTGAATTTGTGGACCCAGTACTTC

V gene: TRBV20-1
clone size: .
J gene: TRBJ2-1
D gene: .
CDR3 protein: CSASPAGYNEQFF
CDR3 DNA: TGCAGTGCTAGTCCAGCGGGCTACAATGAGCAGTTCTTC

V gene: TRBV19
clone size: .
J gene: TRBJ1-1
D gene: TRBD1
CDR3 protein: CASREDRGWTEAFF
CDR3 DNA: TGTGCCAGTAGAGAAGACAGGGGTTGGACTGAAGCTTTCTTT

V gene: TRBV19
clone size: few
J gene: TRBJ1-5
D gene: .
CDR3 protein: CASRLGGGSNQPQHF
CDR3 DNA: TGTGCCAGTCGGCTCGGGGGTGGCAGCAATCAGCCCCAGCATTTT

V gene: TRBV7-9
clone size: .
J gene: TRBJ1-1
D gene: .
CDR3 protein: CASSPRAQGYTEAFF
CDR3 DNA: TGTGCCAGCAGCCCGCGAGCACAGGGATACACTGAAGCTTTCTTT

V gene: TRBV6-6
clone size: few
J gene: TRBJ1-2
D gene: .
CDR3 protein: CASEAGRVYGYTF
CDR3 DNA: TGTGCCAGCGAAGCGGGGAGGGTCTATGGCTACACCTTC

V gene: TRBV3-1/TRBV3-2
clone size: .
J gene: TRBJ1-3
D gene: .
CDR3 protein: CASSHGGQVAGNTIYF
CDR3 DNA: TGTGCCAGCAGCCACGGGGGGCAGGTAGCTGGAAACACCATATATTTT

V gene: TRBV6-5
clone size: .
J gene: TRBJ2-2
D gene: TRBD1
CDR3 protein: CASTGGVGELFF
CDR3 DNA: TGTGCCAGCACAGGGGGCGTCGGGGAGCTGTTTTTT

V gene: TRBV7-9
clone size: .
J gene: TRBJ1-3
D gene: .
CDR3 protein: CASSLPTGVGNTIYF
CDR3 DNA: TGTGCCAGCAGCCTCCCGACCGGGGTCGGAAACACCATATATTTT

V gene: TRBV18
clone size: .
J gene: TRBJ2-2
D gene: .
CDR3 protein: CASSPQGKNTGELFF
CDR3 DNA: TGTGCCAGCTCACCCCAGGGGAAGAACACCGGGGAGCTGTTTTTT